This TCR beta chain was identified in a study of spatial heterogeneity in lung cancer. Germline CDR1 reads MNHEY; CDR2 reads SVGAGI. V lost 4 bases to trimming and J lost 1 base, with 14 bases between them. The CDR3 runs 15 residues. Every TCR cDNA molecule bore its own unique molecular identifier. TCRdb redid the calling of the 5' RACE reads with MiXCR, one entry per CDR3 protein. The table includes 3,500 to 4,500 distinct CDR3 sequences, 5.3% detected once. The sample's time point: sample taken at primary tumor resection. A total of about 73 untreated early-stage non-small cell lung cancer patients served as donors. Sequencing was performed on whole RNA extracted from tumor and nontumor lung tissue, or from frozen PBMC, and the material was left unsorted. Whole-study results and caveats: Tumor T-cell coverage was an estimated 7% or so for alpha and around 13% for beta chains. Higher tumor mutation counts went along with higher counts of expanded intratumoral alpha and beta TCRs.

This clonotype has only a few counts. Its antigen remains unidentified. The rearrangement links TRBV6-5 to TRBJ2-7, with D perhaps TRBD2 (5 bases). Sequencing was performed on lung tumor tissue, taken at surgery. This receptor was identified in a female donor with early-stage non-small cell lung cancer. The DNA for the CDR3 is TGTGCCAGCAGTTCCGGAGGAGGCGGATCCTACGAGCAGTACTTC. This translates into CASSSGGGGSYEQYF.